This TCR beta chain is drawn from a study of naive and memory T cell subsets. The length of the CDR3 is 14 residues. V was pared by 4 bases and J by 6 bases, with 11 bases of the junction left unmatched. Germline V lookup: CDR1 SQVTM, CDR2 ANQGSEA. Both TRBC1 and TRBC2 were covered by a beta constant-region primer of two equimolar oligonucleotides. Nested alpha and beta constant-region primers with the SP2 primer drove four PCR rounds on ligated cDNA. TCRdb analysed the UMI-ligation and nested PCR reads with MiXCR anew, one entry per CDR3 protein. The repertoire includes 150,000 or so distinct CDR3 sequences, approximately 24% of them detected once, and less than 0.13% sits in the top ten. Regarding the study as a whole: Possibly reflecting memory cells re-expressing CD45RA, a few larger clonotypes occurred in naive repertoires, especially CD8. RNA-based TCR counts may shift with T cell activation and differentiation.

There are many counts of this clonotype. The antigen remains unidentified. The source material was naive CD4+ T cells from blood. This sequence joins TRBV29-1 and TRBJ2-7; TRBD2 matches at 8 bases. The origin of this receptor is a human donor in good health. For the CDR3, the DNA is TGCAGCGTTGCCGGGAGTAGCGGGATACCCGAGCAGTACTTC. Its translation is CSVAGSSGIPEQYF.